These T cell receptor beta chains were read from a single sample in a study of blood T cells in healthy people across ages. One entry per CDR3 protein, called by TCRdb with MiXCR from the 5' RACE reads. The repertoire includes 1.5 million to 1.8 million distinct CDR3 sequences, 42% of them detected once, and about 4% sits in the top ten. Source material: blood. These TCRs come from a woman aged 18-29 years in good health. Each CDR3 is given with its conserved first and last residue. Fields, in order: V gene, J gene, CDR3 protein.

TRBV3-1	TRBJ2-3	CARNRWSVDTQYF
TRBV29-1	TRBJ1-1	CSVADTEAFF
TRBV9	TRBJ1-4	CASSARDRGEKLFF
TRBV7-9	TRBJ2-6	CASSRGDLTF
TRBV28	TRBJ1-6	CASSLLVGGMGSPLHF
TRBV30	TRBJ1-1	CAWSPTGTEAFF
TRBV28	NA	CANSPGSYYEQYF
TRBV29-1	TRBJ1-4	CSARQGASGEKLFF
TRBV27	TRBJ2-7	CASSMTGRNYEQYF
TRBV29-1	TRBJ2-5	CSVAQRQLGEQYF
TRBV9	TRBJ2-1	CASSDAAASSYNEQFF
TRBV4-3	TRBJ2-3	CASSEQGGLADTQYF
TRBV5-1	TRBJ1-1	CASSFVGTPNTEAFF
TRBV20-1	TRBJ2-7	CSARSYGQEIYEQYF
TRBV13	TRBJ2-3	CASRSPAGTQYF
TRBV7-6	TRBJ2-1	CASSLGGMWENEQFF
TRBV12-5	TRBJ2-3	CASGLVGGHGTQYF
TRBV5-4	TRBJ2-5	CASSPLPTVQETQYF
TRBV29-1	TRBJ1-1	CSVVDRNAEAFF
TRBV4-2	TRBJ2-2	CASSELNGELFF
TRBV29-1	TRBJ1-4	CSVGTGTTNEKLFF
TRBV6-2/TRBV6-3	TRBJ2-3	CASSYRDGYTDTQYF
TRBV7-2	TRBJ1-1	CASSPRGHLNTEAFF
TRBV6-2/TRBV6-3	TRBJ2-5	CASSSGTGYNEQYF
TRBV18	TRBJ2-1	CAGSPPEGSYNEQFF
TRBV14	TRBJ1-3	CASSQVYGPPSGNTIYF
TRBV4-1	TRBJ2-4	CASSQGTSGAKNIQYF
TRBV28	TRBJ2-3	CASSILDASGPRVDTQYF
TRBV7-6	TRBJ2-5	CASSLALSGVGETQYF
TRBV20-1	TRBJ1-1	CSALWPHRVNTEAFF
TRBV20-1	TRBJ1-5	CSARDHQPQHF
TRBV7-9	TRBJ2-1	CASSFGGTAEFF
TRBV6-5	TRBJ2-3	CASSWLTSASTDTQYF
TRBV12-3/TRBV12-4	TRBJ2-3	CANTLSVDTQYF
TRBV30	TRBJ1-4	CAWSLGTEEKLFF
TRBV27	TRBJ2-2	CASSLYRDRTNTGELFF
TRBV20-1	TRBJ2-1	CSAKDSPYNEQFF
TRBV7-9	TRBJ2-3	CASSPSDSTDTQYF
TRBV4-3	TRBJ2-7	CASSRWTGGGYEQYF
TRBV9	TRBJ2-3	CASSGLSGTYSTDTQYF
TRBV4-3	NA	CASSQEATYNEQYF
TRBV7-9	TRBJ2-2	CARGTALNTGELFF